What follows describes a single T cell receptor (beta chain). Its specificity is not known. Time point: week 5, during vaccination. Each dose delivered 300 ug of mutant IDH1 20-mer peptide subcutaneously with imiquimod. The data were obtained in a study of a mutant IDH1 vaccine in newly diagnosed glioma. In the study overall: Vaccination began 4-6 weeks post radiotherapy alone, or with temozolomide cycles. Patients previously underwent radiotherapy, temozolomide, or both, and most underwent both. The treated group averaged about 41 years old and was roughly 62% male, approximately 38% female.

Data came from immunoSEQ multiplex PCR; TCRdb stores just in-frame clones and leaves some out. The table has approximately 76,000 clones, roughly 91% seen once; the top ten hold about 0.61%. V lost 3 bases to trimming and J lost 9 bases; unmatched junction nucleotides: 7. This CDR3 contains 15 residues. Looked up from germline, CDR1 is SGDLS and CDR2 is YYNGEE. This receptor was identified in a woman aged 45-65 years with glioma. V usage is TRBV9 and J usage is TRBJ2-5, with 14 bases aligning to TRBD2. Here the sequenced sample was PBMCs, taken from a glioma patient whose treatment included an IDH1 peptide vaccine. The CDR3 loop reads CASSAGTSGRTSQYF. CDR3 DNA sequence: TGTGCCAGCAGCGCCGGGACTAGCGGGAGAACCTCCCAGTACTTC.